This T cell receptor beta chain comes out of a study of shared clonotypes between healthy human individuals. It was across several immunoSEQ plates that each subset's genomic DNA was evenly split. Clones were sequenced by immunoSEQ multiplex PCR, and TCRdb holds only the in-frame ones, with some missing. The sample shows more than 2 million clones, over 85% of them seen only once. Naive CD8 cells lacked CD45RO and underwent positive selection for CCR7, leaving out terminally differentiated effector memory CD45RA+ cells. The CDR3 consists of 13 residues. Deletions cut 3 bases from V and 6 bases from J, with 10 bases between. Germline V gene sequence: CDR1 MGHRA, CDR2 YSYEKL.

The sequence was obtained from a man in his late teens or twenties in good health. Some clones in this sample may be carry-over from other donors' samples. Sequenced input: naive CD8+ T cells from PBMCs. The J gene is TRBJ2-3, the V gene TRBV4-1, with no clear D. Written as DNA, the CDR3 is TGCGCCAGCAGCCAGTCCCATGTTGATACGCAGTATTTT. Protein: CASSQSHVDTQYF.